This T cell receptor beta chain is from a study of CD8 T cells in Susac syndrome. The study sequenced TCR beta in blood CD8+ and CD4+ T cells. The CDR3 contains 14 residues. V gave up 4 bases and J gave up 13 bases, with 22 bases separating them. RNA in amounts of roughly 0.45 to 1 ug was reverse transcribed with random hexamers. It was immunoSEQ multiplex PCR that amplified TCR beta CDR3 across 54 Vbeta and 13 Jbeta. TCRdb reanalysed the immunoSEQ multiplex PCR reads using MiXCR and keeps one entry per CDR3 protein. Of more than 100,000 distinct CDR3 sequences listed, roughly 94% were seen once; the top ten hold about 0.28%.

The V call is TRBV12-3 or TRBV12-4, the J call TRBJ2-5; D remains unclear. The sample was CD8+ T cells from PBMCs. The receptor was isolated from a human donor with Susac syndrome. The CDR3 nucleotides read TGTGCCAGCAGTTCAGGTCCCTCCTCTGGAGTTCTGTACTTC. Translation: CASSSGPSSGVLYF.